These 17 T cell receptor beta chains originate from one sample sequenced in a study of blood T cells in healthy people across ages. Using a J-beta primer mix together with a sample-barcoded 5' primer, a second PCR was run for roughly 7 to 12 cycles. TCRdb processed the 5' RACE reads anew with MiXCR; each CDR3 protein has one entry. The sample comprises roughly 2 million distinct CDR3 sequences, roughly 50% of which are singletons, and 2% to 2.5% rests with the top ten. The sequenced sample consisted of blood. The receptors were gathered from a woman between 35 and 50 years old in good health.

The chain uses TRBV14 and TRBJ2-1, with a possible D match to TRBD2 (5 bases). The V end was cut by 0 bases, the J end by 10 bases, with 19 bases between. Germline-derived CDR1 and CDR2 are SGHDN and FVKESK. This CDR3 spans 16 amino acids. The CDR3 loop reads CASSQEAAGPPAEQFF. The CDR3 coding sequence is TGTGCCAGCAGCCAAGAAGCGGCGGGCCCCCCGGCCGAGCAGTTCTTC.

This sequence joins TRBV12-3 or TRBV12-4 and TRBJ2-7; D remains unclear. The DNA end favors TRBJ2-5, so the J call may be wrong. The CDR3 has 15 amino acids. The CDR3 is CASSLLASTAGTQYF. The CDR3 bases are TGTGCCAGCAGTTTATTAGCCTCGACCGCAGGGACCCAGTACTTC.

As concerns this clonotype: A read error is possible here, since a much larger clone lies one base away. The gene calls are TRBV7-9 and TRBJ1-2; 7 bases match TRBD1. Unmatched junction bases numbered 3, after V lost 4 bases and J lost 7 bases. The CDR3 extends over 12 amino acids. Germline lookup yields CDR1 SEHNR and CDR2 FQNEAQ (reference sequence). For the CDR3, the DNA is TGTGCCAGCAGCTCGGGACAGTTTGGCTACACCTTC. It translates to CASSSGQFGYTF.

The V and J genes are TRBV27 and TRBJ2-7; no firm D call. CDR1 MNHEY and CDR2 SMNVEV come from the germline V gene (reference sequence). The CDR3 is 14 residues long. V lost 4 bases and J 0 bases, leaving 10 bases between the germline ends. CDR3 bases: TGTGCCAGCAGTTACACTGTCAGCTCCTACGAGCAGTACTTC. This codes for CASSYTVSSYEQYF.

This rearrangement joins TRBV27 to TRBJ2-7, with a possible D match to TRBD1 (6 bases). The CDR3 totals 15 residues. The germline V gene encodes CDR1 MNHEY and CDR2 SMNVEV (reference sequence). V shed 6 bases and J shed 0 bases, with 15 bases lying between them. In DNA form, the CDR3 reads TGTGCCAGCAGAGCAGGGGCCCGCAACTCCTACGAGCAGTACTTC. It yields the protein CASRAGARNSYEQYF.

This clonotype was counted between two and nine times. J is TRBJ2-6 and V is TRBV7-2, with no clear D. The germline gives CDR1 SGHTA, CDR2 FQGNSA. The CDR3 consists of 14 residues. V lost 7 bases to trimming and J lost 4 bases, with 11 bases between them. The CDR3 protein is CASKRDSGANVLTF. DNA for the CDR3: TGTGCCAGCAAGAGAGACTCCGGGGCCAACGTCCTGACTTTC.

In its sample, this clonotype was seen a few times. This CDR3 is CSVEKMSGYTF. Written as DNA, the CDR3 is TGCAGCGTTGAGAAGATGAGCGGCTACACCTTC. The rearrangement links TRBV29-1 to TRBJ1-2; D uncertain. This CDR3 spans 11 amino acids. Germline loops: CDR1 SQVTM, CDR2 ANQGSEA. Trimming shortened V by 3 bases and J by 8 bases, and 10 bases separated the two germline ends.

The CDR3 here is CASNRLNSGGAVNNEQFF. In nucleotides, the CDR3 is TGTGCCAGCAACCGACTTAATAGCGGGGGGGCAGTAAACAATGAGCAGTTCTTC. V usage is TRBV7-2 and J usage is TRBJ2-1; 11 bases fit TRBD2. J lost 5 bases, V lost 7 bases, and 16 bases had no gene match. There are 18 residues in the CDR3. The germline CDR1 and CDR2 sequences are SGHTA and FQGNSA.

V usage is TRBV20-1 and J usage is TRBJ1-3; 8 bases map to TRBD1. V shed 3 bases, J shed 0 bases, and the junction held 4 bases outside the gene matches. Per germline, CDR1 DFQATT and CDR2 SNEGSKA (reference sequence). The CDR3 length is 15 residues. The CDR3 sequence is CSARDRVGSGNTIYF. The CDR3 DNA follows: TGCAGTGCTAGGGACAGGGTGGGCTCTGGAAACACCATATATTTT.

Written as DNA, the CDR3 is TGCGCCAGCAGCCAAGATCAGTCTCCTGGCAGCTATGGCTACACCTTC. It translates to CASSQDQSPGSYGYTF. The gene calls are TRBV4-3 and TRBJ1-2; D ambiguous. Trimming stripped 0 bases from V and 4 bases from J, with 15 bases between. Germline values: CDR1 LGHNA, CDR2 YSLEER. The CDR3 runs 16 residues.

The gene calls are TRBV20-1 and TRBJ1-5; TRBD1 matches at 11 bases. Unmatched junction bases numbered 12, after V lost 5 bases and J lost 3 bases. The CDR3 has 17 residues. Germline CDR1 DFQATT, CDR2 SNEGSKA (reference sequence). DNA of the CDR3: TGCAGTGCTTTGAAAACCGGGACAGGGGGTACCAATCAGCCCCAGCATTTT. Translated: CSALKTGTGGTNQPQHF.

J is TRBJ2-3 and V is TRBV7-2, with TRBD1 as a possible D gene (6 bases). Germline CDR1 and CDR2: SGHTA and FQGNSA. This CDR3 comprises 15 residues. Trimming left V 4 bases short and J 0 bases short, with 11 bases between. CDR3 nucleotides: TGTGCCAGCAGCTACAGGGCGTCTAGCACAGATACGCAGTATTTT. It translates to CASSYRASSTDTQYF.

The chain uses TRBV20-1 and TRBJ1-5, with no clear D. The CDR3 is made up of 16 amino acids. The germline V gene encodes CDR1 DFQATT and CDR2 SNEGSKA (reference sequence). V was cut by 0 bases and J by 2 bases, with 14 bases left in between. CDR3 loop: CSARDRSPSGNQPQHF. In nucleotides, the CDR3 is TGCAGTGCTAGAGATAGGAGCCCAAGTGGCAATCAGCCCCAGCATTTT.

The chain links TRBV7-2 to TRBJ1-6, with TRBD1 matching over 8 bases. Germline V gene sequence: CDR1 SGHTA, CDR2 FQGNSA. There are 14 residues in the CDR3. The V and J ends lost 2 bases and 9 bases, in that order; junction bases with no gene match: 3. The CDR3 bases are TGTGCCAGCAGCTTAAAAACAGGGGGTTCACCCCTCCACTTT. As protein: CASSLKTGGSPLHF.

The rearrangement links TRBV20-1 to TRBJ2-5; D gene unclear. The CDR3 runs 12 residues. Germline V CDR1 and CDR2: DFQATT, SNEGSKA (reference sequence). V was clipped by 2 bases and J by 1 base, with 5 bases between them. CDR3: CSARQAQETQYF. CDR3 sequence (DNA): TGCAGTGCTAGACAAGCCCAAGAGACCCAGTACTTC.

The V call is TRBV14, the J call TRBJ2-3; D is possibly TRBD2 (6 bases). V lost 0 bases and J 2 bases, leaving 12 bases between the germline ends. Germline CDR1 SGHDN, CDR2 FVKESK. The CDR3 loop spans 16 amino acids. The CDR3 DNA follows: TGTGCCAGCAGCCAAGATCGCGGGGTCGTCACAGATACGCAGTATTTT. This codes for CASSQDRGVVTDTQYF.

This clonotype occurred once. This chain links TRBV5-6 with TRBJ1-5; 8 bases line up with TRBD1. Germline CDR1 and CDR2: SGHDT and YYEEEE. The CDR3 extends over 16 amino acids. V gave up 5 bases and J gave up 0 bases; unmatched junction bases: 7. The CDR3: CASRLQGDLSNQPQHF. CDR3 nucleotides: TGTGCCAGCAGGTTACAGGGGGACCTTAGCAATCAGCCCCAGCATTTT.